Listed here are 8 T cell receptor beta chains from one sample, sequenced in a study of CD8 T cells in ankylosing spondylitis listed by TCRdb under 2017. The receptor library was made with 5' RACE. These reads were obtained on an Illumina HiSeq 2500. TCRdb reprocessing: public reads trimmed at Q25 with fastp, clones called with MiXCR, in-frame beta chains kept. CDR3 protein sequences are deduplicated, and each keeps its most common genes and DNA. This sample is represented by approximately 250,000 distinct CDR3 sequences; roughly 32% of them were singletons. Of the sample, 3.5% to 4.5% falls within the top ten clones. The sequencing sample was made of blood, either unsorted or a sorted T cell fraction (not recorded which). The receptors were gathered from a male donor with ankylosing spondylitis or in good health (not recorded which).

The rearrangement links TRBV7-9 to TRBJ2-1; D perhaps matches TRBD1 (5 bases). CDR3 size: 14 residues. Per the germline V gene, CDR1 is SEHNR and CDR2 is FQNEAQ (reference sequence). V was clipped by 7 bases and J by 2 bases, with 12 bases between them. The CDR3 protein is CASIQGSPYNEQFF. CDR3 nucleotides: TGTGCCAGCATCCAGGGTTCCCCCTACAATGAGCAGTTCTTC.

The chain joins TRBV12-3 or TRBV12-4 to TRBJ1-4; D is possibly TRBD1 (6 bases). The CDR3 has 17 residues. Trimming cost V 4 bases and J 0 bases, with 15 bases left between them. The DNA of the CDR3 is TGTGCCAGCAGTTCTCGTGGGGGCACCCCAACTAATGAAAAACTGTTTTTT. Translation: CASSSRGGTPTNEKLFF.

This clonotype came up many times. The chain carries TRBV7-2 and TRBJ1-1; D is possibly TRBD1 (5 bases). This CDR3 has 13 residues. V was pared by 2 bases and J by 1 base, with 5 bases between. The germline V gene encodes CDR1 SGHTA and CDR2 FQGNSA. CDR3 nucleotides: TGTGCCAGCAGCTTAAGGGGGAACACTGAAGCTTTCTTT. Its translation is CASSLRGNTEAFF.

This clonotype was recorded a few times. The J gene is TRBJ2-7, the V gene TRBV20-1; D is unresolved. V was shortened by 0 bases and J by 0 bases, with 12 bases between the two germline ends. The germline V gene has CDR1 DFQATT and CDR2 SNEGSKA (reference sequence). This CDR3 spans 15 amino acids. In DNA form, the CDR3 reads TGCAGTGCTAGAGAGGATCCAGGTACCTCCTACGAGCAGTACTTC. It codes for CSAREDPGTSYEQYF.

The genes are TRBV4-1 and TRBJ1-3; D gene ambiguous. CDR1 and CDR2 from the germline V gene are MGHRA and YSYEKL. The germline V and J ends were trimmed by 0 bases and 2 bases, with 8 bases remaining between them. CDR3 length: 15 residues. CDR3 loop: CASSQDTATGNTIYF. Here the CDR3 DNA reads TGCGCCAGCAGCCAAGATACGGCTACTGGAAACACCATATATTTT.

The chain couples TRBV7-3 to TRBJ2-1; TRBD2 matches at 8 bases. Germline loops: CDR1 SGHTA, CDR2 FQGTGA. The CDR3 has 19 residues. With 2 bases clipped from V and 2 bases from J, the junction kept 14 bases outside the gene matches. CDR3 DNA sequence: TGTGCCAGCAGCTTACAACCTAGCGGGCCTCCCGACGCCTACAATGAGCAGTTCTTC. It specifies CASSLQPSGPPDAYNEQFF. The full variable domain, completed using reference TRBV7-3 and TRBJ2-1, is GAGVSQTPSNKVTEKGKYVELRCDPISGHTALYWYRQSLGQGPEFLIYFQGTGAADDSGLPNDRFFAVRPEGSVSTLKIQRTERGDSAVYLCASSLQPSGPPDAYNEQFFGPGTRLTVL.

This clonotype has just a few counts. This chain links TRBV5-6 with TRBJ1-2; TRBD1 aligns across 7 bases. Germline CDR1 reads SGHDT; CDR2 reads YYEEEE. V shed 4 bases, J shed 4 bases, and the junction held 7 bases outside the gene matches. This CDR3 contains 14 residues. The CDR3 coding sequence is TGTGCCAGCAGCCACGACAGGGTTGGCTATGGCTACACCTTC. It is translated as CASSHDRVGYGYTF.

The CDR3: CSAKGPGSYNEQFF. CDR3 sequence (DNA): TGCAGTGCTAAAGGGCCGGGCTCCTACAATGAGCAGTTCTTC. V usage is TRBV20-1 and J usage is TRBJ2-1, with D hard to call. The germline V and J ends were trimmed by 4 bases and 0 bases, with 10 bases remaining between them. The CDR3 totals 14 residues. Germline V gene sequence: CDR1 DFQATT, CDR2 SNEGSKA (reference sequence).